These 32 T cell receptor beta chains share one sample of origin, sequenced in a study of early T cells in non-severe SARS-CoV-2 infection. Using its own MiXCR run on the 5' RACE reads, TCRdb lists one record per CDR3 protein. Of about 62,000 distinct CDR3 sequences listed, roughly a tenth were seen once; the top ten hold 1.2%. What was sequenced was whole blood. The receptors shown here come from an adult who was a healthcare worker with PCR-confirmed SARS-CoV-2 infection or an uninfected control (not recorded which).

This clonotype was found many times. The chain has TRBV4-1 and TRBJ1-5; D gene uncertain. CDR1 is MGHRA, CDR2 YSYEKL, per germline. V lost 0 bases and J 5 bases, leaving 17 bases between the germline ends. The CDR3 extends over 17 amino acids. The CDR3 loop reads CASSQETYSLPHQPQHF. In nucleotides, the CDR3 is TGCGCCAGCAGCCAAGAGACCTATTCCCTTCCCCATCAGCCCCAGCATTTT.

The chain recombines TRBV27 with TRBJ2-2; no definite D call. This CDR3 has 13 residues. Trimming took off 5 bases at V and 8 bases at J, with 12 bases between the two ends. Germline CDR1 MNHEY, CDR2 SMNVEV (reference sequence). The CDR3 is CASSTPLGGELFF. The CDR3 DNA is TGTGCCAGCAGTACACCCTTAGGGGGGGAGCTGTTTTTT.

The chain joins TRBV2 to TRBJ1-2; 7 bases map to TRBD1. The CDR3 runs 12 residues. Losses at the gene ends were 10 bases for V and 3 bases for J; bases not matched to a gene: 5. Per the germline V gene, CDR1 is SNHLY and CDR2 is FYNNEI. The CDR3 here is CAIDREDYGYTF. The CDR3 nucleotides are TGTGCCATAGACAGGGAGGACTATGGCTACACCTTC.

This clonotype was observed a few times. V is TRBV5-4 and J is TRBJ2-2; the D is unclear. This CDR3 contains 14 residues. Trimming removed 3 bases from V and 6 bases from J, with 12 bases in between. Germline V gives CDR1 SGHNT, CDR2 YYREEE (reference sequence). The CDR3 DNA follows: TGTGCCAGCAGCTCATCGTCGGGTCCCGGGGAGCTGTTTTTT. This translates into CASSSSSGPGELFF.

This clonotype was counted at least ten times. The chain combines TRBV7-2 with TRBJ2-2; D tentatively fits TRBD1 or TRBD2 (5 bases each). The V gene's germline CDR1 is SGHTA and CDR2 FQGNSA. The ends were cut back, 2 bases at V and 6 bases at J, with 13 bases in the middle. This CDR3 spans 15 amino acids. The CDR3, as DNA: TGTGCCAGCAGCTTATTGGGGACCACCCCCGGGGAGCTGTTTTTT. It specifies CASSLLGTTPGELFF.

The chain combines TRBV3-1 with TRBJ2-5; 8 bases fit TRBD2. In germline, CDR1 is LGHDT, CDR2 YNNKEL (reference sequence). The CDR3 has 14 residues. With 2 bases clipped from V and 5 bases from J, the junction kept 4 bases outside the gene matches. CDR3 loop: CASSQRRGGETQYF. CDR3 bases: TGTGCCAGCAGCCAACGACGCGGGGGGGAGACCCAGTACTTC.

This clonotype was found many times. The chain is built from TRBV20-1 and TRBJ2-1; D possibly uses TRBD1 or TRBD2 (5 bases each). CDR1 DFQATT and CDR2 SNEGSKA come from the germline V gene (reference sequence). This CDR3 has 15 amino acids. The V gene lost 0 bases and the J gene lost 8 bases, with 17 bases spanning the gap. The CDR3 here is CSARDRGRGSDEQFF. CDR3 nucleotide sequence: TGCAGTGCTAGAGATCGGGGAAGGGGCTCGGATGAGCAGTTCTTC.

This clonotype occurred many times. V usage is TRBV4-1 and J usage is TRBJ1-2; 9 bases are a match to TRBD1. This CDR3 comprises 14 residues. Per the germline V gene, CDR1 is MGHRA and CDR2 is YSYEKL. The V segment lost 4 bases and the J segment 4 bases; nucleotides outside the gene matches: 4. CDR3 coding DNA: TGCGCCAGCAGCCCCTCGGACAGGGGCTATGGCTACACCTTC. As protein: CASSPSDRGYGYTF.

V gene TRBV20-1 combines with J gene TRBJ2-5, with 13 bases matching TRBD2. Trimming cost V 6 bases and J 2 bases; bases outside gene matches: 9. Germline CDR1 and CDR2: DFQATT and SNEGSKA (reference sequence). The length of the CDR3 is 16 residues. The CDR3 DNA sequence: TGCAGTGCCCTGGGATGGACTAGCGGGGGACAAGAGACCCAGTACTTC. It yields the protein CSALGWTSGGQETQYF.

At least ten counts were recorded for this clonotype. The chain employs TRBV6-4 and TRBJ1-1, with D perhaps matching TRBD1 (5 bases). The length of the CDR3 is 12 residues. Germline loops: CDR1 MRHNA, CDR2 SNTAGT. The V gene lost 6 bases and the J gene lost 6 bases, with 11 bases spanning the gap. CDR3 in DNA: TGTGCCAGCAGGGGACCGGGCCCTGAAGCTTTCTTT. Its translation is CASRGPGPEAFF.

V gene TRBV5-1 combines with J gene TRBJ2-7; the match to TRBD1 covers 10 bases. CDR1 is SGHRS, CDR2 YFSETQ, per germline. The CDR3 spans 15 residues. Unmatched junction bases numbered 4, after V lost 4 bases and J lost 0 bases. In DNA, the CDR3 is TGCGCCAGCAGCAGGGGACAGGGGAGCTCCTACGAGCAGTACGTC. The encoded protein is CASSRGQGSSYEQYV.

This clonotype has just a few counts. In DNA, the CDR3 is TGCGCCAGCAGCTCCCAGGGCACTGAAGCTTTCTTT. This encodes CASSSQGTEAFF. The chain recombines TRBV5-1 with TRBJ1-1, with a weak D call TRBD1 (5 bases). V lost 3 bases, J lost 4 bases, and 7 bases lay in between. This CDR3 region has 12 residues. The germline V gene has CDR1 SGHRS and CDR2 YFSETQ. Variable domain in full (rest from reference TRBV5-1 and TRBJ1-1): KAGVTQTPRYLIKTRGQQVTLSCSPISGHRSVSWYQQTPGQGLQFLFEYFSETQRNKGNFPGRFSGRQFSNSRSEMNVSTLELGDSALYLCASSSQGTEAFFGQGTRLTVV.

This clonotype has ten or more counts. The genes are TRBV5-1 and TRBJ2-1; D gene ambiguous. Germline CDR1 reads SGHRS; CDR2 reads YFSETQ. The germline V and J ends were trimmed by 0 bases and 5 bases, with 15 bases remaining between them. The CDR3 is 16 residues long. In DNA, the CDR3 is TGCGCCAGCAGCTTGGGGGTGGTGAGGTACCACAATGAGCAGTTCTTC. This sequence encodes CASSLGVVRYHNEQFF.

This clonotype was counted at least ten times. This chain uses TRBV20-1 with TRBJ1-4, with unresolved D. The CDR3 runs 15 residues. Germline assignment: CDR1 DFQATT and CDR2 SNEGSKA (reference sequence). V was clipped by 3 bases and J by 3 bases, with 14 bases between them. CDR3 in amino acids: CSARIHGSSNEKLFF. For the CDR3, the DNA is TGCAGTGCTAGGATACACGGAAGTTCTAATGAAAAACTGTTTTTT.

This clonotype was counted only a few times. The chain combines TRBV2 with TRBJ2-1; D remains unclear. Trimming left V 1 base short and J 7 bases short, with 8 bases between. Looked up from germline, CDR1 is SNHLY and CDR2 is FYNNEI. The CDR3 is 13 residues long. The CDR3 DNA sequence: TGTGCCAGCAGTGAAGGTCTCGGGAATGAGCAGTTCTTC. This translates into CASSEGLGNEQFF.

This clonotype showed up just a few times. The chain uses TRBV29-1 and TRBJ2-3; perhaps TRBD1 as D (6 bases). CDR1 is SQVTM and CDR2 is ANQGSEA in the germline V gene. V was shortened by 3 bases and J by 0 bases, with 13 bases between the two germline ends. This CDR3 spans 15 amino acids. CDR3 DNA: TGCAGCGTTGAGGGGGACATAGCTAGCACAGATACGCAGTATTTT. Its protein product is CSVEGDIASTDTQYF.

At least ten counts were recorded for this clonotype. The chain recombines TRBV2 with TRBJ2-6; D remains unclear. This CDR3 is 15 amino acids long. The V end lost 1 base, the J end lost 0 bases, and 4 bases lay between the germline ends. Germline V CDR1 and CDR2: SNHLY, FYNNEI. The CDR3 loop reads CASSEGFSGANVLTF. Written as DNA, the CDR3 is TGTGCCAGCAGTGAAGGCTTCTCTGGGGCCAACGTCCTGACTTTC.

The rearrangement uses TRBV3-1 and TRBJ1-5, with D perhaps matching TRBD1 (5 bases). The CDR3 extends over 13 amino acids. Germline V gene lookup returns CDR1 LGHDT and CDR2 YNNKEL (reference sequence). V was trimmed by 0 bases and J by 6 bases, leaving 6 bases between them. The CDR3 DNA reads TGTGCCAGCAGCCAAGAAGGGACTCAGCCCCAGCATTTT. Translating gives CASSQEGTQPQHF.

This clonotype showed up just a few times. The J gene is TRBJ2-1, the V gene TRBV29-1; TRBD1 matches at 11 bases. Germline V gene sequence: CDR1 SQVTM, CDR2 ANQGSEA. This CDR3 has 12 amino acids. V shed 7 bases and J 7 bases; nucleotides not matched to a gene: 3. The DNA for the CDR3 is TGCAGCGGGGACAGGGGGAGGAATGAGCAGTTCTTC. Translation: CSGDRGRNEQFF.

This rearrangement joins TRBV18 to TRBJ2-3; 7 nucleotides agree with TRBD1. Germline V CDR1 and CDR2: KGHSH, LQKENI. This CDR3 region has 14 residues. The trim removed 3 bases at V and 3 bases at J, leaving 3 bases unmatched. This CDR3 reads CASSPADRTDTQYF. DNA for the CDR3: TGTGCCAGCTCACCGGCGGACAGGACAGATACGCAGTATTTT.

This clonotype was seen at least ten times. This chain links TRBV7-8 with TRBJ1-5; D call uncertain. The CDR3 totals 13 residues. Germline-derived CDR1 and CDR2 are SGHVS and FQNEAQ. The V gene lost 2 bases and the J gene lost 0 bases, with 2 bases spanning the gap. The CDR3 region has the DNA TGTGCCAGCAGCTTAAATAGCAATCAGCCCCAGCATTTT. Its translation is CASSLNSNQPQHF.

This clonotype was observed many times. The chain employs TRBV24-1 and TRBJ1-2; D possibly corresponds to TRBD1 (6 bases). The V end was cut by 6 bases, the J end by 4 bases, with 8 bases between. This CDR3 is built from 12 residues. From germline, CDR1 is KGHDR and CDR2 SFDVKD. The DNA of the CDR3 is TGTGCCACCAGTACAGGGCCCTATGGCTACACCTTC. Its protein is CATSTGPYGYTF.

There are a few counts of this clonotype. The rearrangement joins TRBV2 to TRBJ1-1, with D tentatively TRBD1 (6 bases). With 7 bases removed from V and 11 bases from J, the gap between germline ends came to 26 bases. This CDR3 spans 15 amino acids. CDR1 is SNHLY, CDR2 FYNNEI, per germline. The CDR3 DNA reads TGTGCCAGCACCCCTAGAGAGGACAGCGGTATTGAGGCTTTCTTT. Residues: CASTPREDSGIEAFF. The full variable domain, in which reference TRBV2 and TRBJ1-1 provide the parts outside the CDR3, is EPEVTQTPSHQVTQMGQEVILRCVPISNHLYFYWYRQILGQKVEFLVSFYNNEISEKSEIFDDQFSVERPDGSNFTLKIRSTKLEDSAMYFCASTPREDSGIEAFFGQGTRLTVV.

This clonotype turned up a few times. The genes are TRBV6-5 and TRBJ2-7, with 10 bases lining up with TRBD1. Germline loops: CDR1 MNHEY, CDR2 SVGAGI. CDR3 size: 16 residues. V trimming: 2 bases; J trimming: 3 bases; junction bases outside the gene matches: 7. The CDR3 protein is CASSYLLTGGDYEQYV. The DNA for the CDR3 is TGTGCCAGCAGTTACCTTTTGACAGGGGGCGACTACGAGCAGTACGTC.

This clonotype came up many times. V gene TRBV5-4 combines with J gene TRBJ1-2, with D hard to call. Deletions cut 0 bases from V and 8 bases from J, with 14 bases between. The CDR3 loop spans 14 amino acids. The germline gives CDR1 SGHNT, CDR2 YYREEE (reference sequence). The CDR3 reads CASSLGPGLEGYTF. Written as DNA, the CDR3 is TGTGCCAGCAGCTTGGGTCCGGGTCTGGAGGGCTACACCTTC.

The chain couples TRBV6-1 to TRBJ2-7; TRBD2 is a possible D gene (6 bases). The germline V and J ends were trimmed by 10 bases and 10 bases, with 20 bases remaining between them. From germline, CDR1 is MNHNS and CDR2 SASEGT. This CDR3 comprises 12 residues. In nucleotides, the CDR3 is TGTGCCACCTGGGGGGACTGGGGAGGCCAGTACGTC. This encodes CATWGDWGGQYV.

This clonotype was counted between two and nine times. The chain joins TRBV4-1 to TRBJ2-1; 8 bases match TRBD1. The length of the CDR3 is 14 residues. V lost 5 bases to trimming and J lost 4 bases; unmatched junction nucleotides: 4. Germline-derived CDR1 and CDR2 are MGHRA and YSYEKL. The CDR3 DNA follows: TGCGCCAGCAGCAGCCGGGACAGGTACAATGAGCAGTTCTTC. It specifies CASSSRDRYNEQFF.

This clonotype was seen only a few times. This sequence joins TRBV6-5 and TRBJ1-1, with D hard to call. Trimming left V 0 bases short and J 11 bases short, with 13 bases between. Per the germline V gene, CDR1 is MNHEY and CDR2 is SVGAGI. CDR3 length: 13 amino acids. CDR3 nucleotide sequence: TGTGCCAGCAGTTACTCGCCGGCAAGCGATGCTTTCTTT. Translation: CASSYSPASDAFF.

CDR3 nucleotide sequence: TGCGCCAGCAGCCAATTTTCGGGCGAGGCAGGAAGTGGAAACACCATATATTTT. Its translation is CASSQFSGEAGSGNTIYF. The chain combines TRBV4-1 with TRBJ1-3, with unresolved D. Germline CDR1 MGHRA, CDR2 YSYEKL. CDR3 length equals 18 residues. V was trimmed by 2 bases and J by 3 bases, leaving 20 bases between them.

The chain joins TRBV6-1 to TRBJ1-2; the D is unclear. The CDR3 sequence is 15 residues long. Germline V gene data show CDR1 as MNHNS and CDR2 as SASEGT. V lost 1 base, J lost 0 bases, and 9 bases lay in between. The CDR3 region has the DNA TGTGCCAGCAGTGAAGGGCTGCTCACTAACTATGGCTACACCTTC. Translation: CASSEGLLTNYGYTF.

This clonotype was found many times. The chain is built from TRBV18 and TRBJ1-5; D is undetermined. The germline CDR1 and CDR2 sequences are KGHSH and LQKENI. The CDR3 consists of 13 residues. Deletions cut 4 bases from V and 1 base from J, with 5 bases between. CDR3 loop: CASSRESNQPQHF. DNA for the CDR3: TGTGCCAGCTCACGCGAAAGCAATCAGCCCCAGCATTTT.

The genes are TRBV30 and TRBJ1-1; maybe TRBD1 (5 bases). Trimming cost V 3 bases and J 0 bases, with 14 bases left between them. The CDR3 spans 15 residues. The germline V gene encodes CDR1 GTSNPN and CDR2 SVGIG (reference sequence). The CDR3 DNA reads TGTGCCTGGAGATGGGGGGGTGCGATGAACACTGAAGCTTTCTTT. Its translation: CAWRWGGAMNTEAFF.